This record covers a single T cell receptor beta chain. Its target is not known. These data are taken from a study of follicular helper T cells after annual influenza vaccination. Regarding time point: 2014-2015 season, 7 days after vaccination. TCRB was sequenced at Survey level resolution. Data came from immunoSEQ multiplex PCR; TCRdb stores just in-frame clones and leaves some out. The sample gives some 10,000 clones, 83% of which show up once; approximately 0.32% is in the top ten. Germline V CDR1 and CDR2: LNHDA, SQIVND (reference sequence). The CDR3 is made up of 15 amino acids. V lost 2 bases and J lost 4, with 11 bases in between. Findings and limits, study-wide: Day 7 ICOS+CD38+ clones later appeared mostly in ICOS-CD38- cTfh.

The sequence was obtained from an adult who received the influenza vaccine. The starting material was CXCR5- memory CD4+ T cells sorted from blood, obtained 7 days after influenza vaccination. The V call is TRBV19, the J call TRBJ2-2, with D possibly matching TRBD1 (5 bases). The CDR3 DNA reads as TGTGCCAGTAGTATACAGGGCGAGAGCACCGGGGAGCTGTTTTTT. Its protein is CASSIQGESTGELFF. Looking up the rest from reference TRBV19 and TRBJ2-2 gives the full variable domain: DGGITQSPKYLFRKEGQNVTLSCEQNLNHDAMYWYRQDPGQGLRLIYYSQIVNDFQKGDIAEGYSVSREKKESFPLTVTSAQKNPTAFYLCASSIQGESTGELFFGEGSRLTVL.